This TCR beta chain was sequenced for a study of blood T cell repertoires in COVID-19. Across the study: Sites across the United States, Italy and Spain contributed samples from acute and convalescent COVID-19. T cells, B-cell-depleted T cells, or PBMCs supplied cDNA or gDNA.

CDR1 and CDR2 (germline): MNHEY, SVGAGI. V was shortened by 0 bases and J by 1 base, with 10 bases between the two germline ends. The CDR3 runs 16 residues. As handled by the study authors: Quantification of nucleated cells was approximated via reference gene primer amplification. Produced via immunoSEQ multiplex PCR; TCRdb's table is partial and in-frame only. V, J and clone size are taken as reported in that table, and D and trimming were inferred from the DNA itself. The sample has more than 25,000 clones, around nine tenths seen once. This receptor was identified in a man in his fifties or sixties with active COVID-19. V and J are TRBV6-5 and TRBJ1-5; no definite D call. The source material was peripheral blood. The CDR3 spells CASSYSRRSSNQPQHF. The CDR3 nucleotides are TGTGCCAGCAGTTACTCGAGGCGGAGCAGCAATCAGCCCCAGCATTTT.